Presented here are 3 T cell receptor beta chains from one specimen sequenced in a study of blood T cell repertoires in COVID-19 (dated by TCRdb to the early 2020s). Receptor amplification or capture employed the immunoSEQ multiplex PCR assay. Not all clones reach the TCRdb copy of this immuneACCESS table, which keeps in-frame sequences only. Checked studies attribute under half of the gap to unresolved V genes and leave the rest unexplained. The sample profile shows a few hundred thousand clones; 80% to 90% of them were found once. Of the sample, more than 0.95% is held by the ten largest clones. Sequencing used PBMCs or T cells enriched from blood (not recorded which). The origin of the receptors is a man under 40 who had recovered from COVID-19.

The rearrangement joins TRBV6-5 to TRBJ1-1; a weak D match, TRBD1 (5 bases). V was trimmed by 7 bases and J by 6 bases, leaving 9 bases between them. CDR3 length: 11 amino acids. Germline V gene data show CDR1 as MNHEY and CDR2 as SVGAGI. CDR3 in amino acids: CASTQGAEAFF. CDR3 sequence (DNA): TGTGCCAGCACCCAGGGTGCTGAAGCTTTCTTT.

The chain joins TRBV12-3 or TRBV12-4 to TRBJ2-7; a possible D gene is TRBD2 (5 bases). V was shortened by 6 bases and J by 4 bases, with 13 bases between the two germline ends. The CDR3 totals 13 residues. In DNA, the CDR3 is TGTGCCAGCAGCCTCATGAGGACTTACGAGCAGTACTTC. It yields the protein CASSLMRTYEQYF.

This chain connects TRBV15 to TRBJ2-3, with TRBD1 matching 7 bases. The germline V gene encodes CDR1 LNHNV and CDR2 YYDKDF (reference sequence). V dropped 0 bases and J dropped 4; count of bases not matched to a gene: 7. The CDR3 runs to 16 residues. The CDR3: CATSRETGVAPDTQYF. The CDR3 nucleotides are TGTGCCACCAGCAGAGAAACAGGGGTTGCACCAGATACGCAGTATTTT.